This TCR beta chain came from a study of T-cell memory formation after mild COVID-19. Study details: There were largely donor-specific TCR clusters. General study results and limits: Clones shrinking from day 15 to 85 showed even CD4/CD8 mixes; later expanders tilted CD4+.

V was pared by 0 bases and J by 6 bases, with 6 bases between. Looked up from germline, CDR1 is SGHAT and CDR2 is FQNNGV. The CDR3 has 13 amino acids. TCRdb analysed the 5' RACE reads with MiXCR anew, one entry per CDR3 protein. The data show about 340,000 distinct CDR3 sequences, 10% to 15% seen once. This clonotype came up many times. Its antigen is still unknown. The chain links TRBV11-2 to TRBJ1-5; D not resolved. The source material was PBMCs or a T cell subset sorted from them (not recorded which). This sequence was found in a young man who had mild COVID-19 (a few samples of this study predate the infection). Cell type and time point are not known. This CDR3 reads CASSLDRVQPQHF. DNA of the CDR3: TGTGCCAGCAGCTTAGATCGGGTTCAGCCCCAGCATTTT.